This T cell receptor beta chain was identified in a study of blood T cells in healthy people across ages. Combining a sample-barcoded 5' primer with a J-beta primer mix, a second PCR ran for about 7 to 12 cycles. Each TCR beta cDNA got a 12-nucleotide random molecular identifier. TCRdb analysed the 5' RACE reads with MiXCR anew, one entry per CDR3 protein. The sample records about a million distinct CDR3 sequences, about 53% being singletons. Germline CDR1 is SGHAT and CDR2 is FQNNGV. Unmatched junction bases numbered 9, after V lost 6 bases and J lost 7 bases. This CDR3 is built from 15 residues. A note on this clonotype: Antigen: not known.

General observations from the study: Diversity figures derived from one million T cells were judged to underestimate the true value. Naive CD4+ cell counts and diversity both ran higher in long-lived than in aged donors.

The sequence derives from a woman aged 60 to 75 in good health. Sequenced material: blood. The chain links TRBV11-2 to TRBJ2-3, with 11 bases aligning to TRBD2. DNA of the CDR3: TGTGCCAGCAGTCCCCTAGCGGGAGGCGCCAATACGCAGTATTTT. It translates to CASSPLAGGANTQYF.